The present T cell receptor beta chain was sequenced within a study of blood T cell repertoires in COVID-19. TCRdb keeps only in-frame clones here, not all; method: immunoSEQ multiplex PCR. Counted here are about 100,000 clones, approximately 91% occurring once; the ten biggest clones make up around 0.94%. The sequence was obtained from a man in his sixties with acute or convalescent COVID-19. The sequenced material came from peripheral blood.

CDR3 nucleotide sequence: TGTGCCACGGGGGGGGCATTAGATACGCAGTATTTT. Encoded protein: CATGGALDTQYF. V and J are TRBV24-1 and TRBJ2-3, with D possibly TRBD2 on 7 matching bases. V lost 10 bases, J lost 5 bases, and 12 bases lay in between. Germline lookup yields CDR1 KGHDR and CDR2 SFDVKD. The CDR3 runs to 12 residues.